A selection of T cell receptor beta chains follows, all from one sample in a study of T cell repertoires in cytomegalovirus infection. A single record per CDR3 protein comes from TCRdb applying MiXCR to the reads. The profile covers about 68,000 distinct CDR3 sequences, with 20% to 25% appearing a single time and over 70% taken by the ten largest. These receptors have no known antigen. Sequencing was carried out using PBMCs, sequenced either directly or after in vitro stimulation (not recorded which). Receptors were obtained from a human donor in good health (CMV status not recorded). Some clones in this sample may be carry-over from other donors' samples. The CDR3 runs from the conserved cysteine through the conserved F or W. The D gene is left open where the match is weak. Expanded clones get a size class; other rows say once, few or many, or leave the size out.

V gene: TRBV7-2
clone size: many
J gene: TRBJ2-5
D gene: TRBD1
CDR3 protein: CASSPTLTGGPETQYF
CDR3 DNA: TGTGCCAGCAGCCCCACCCTAACAGGGGGCCCGGAGACCCAGTACTTC

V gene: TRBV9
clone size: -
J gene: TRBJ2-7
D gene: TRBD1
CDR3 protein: CASSVDVQGNYEQYF
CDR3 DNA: TGTGCCAGCAGCGTAGACGTACAGGGGAACTACGAGCAGTACTTC

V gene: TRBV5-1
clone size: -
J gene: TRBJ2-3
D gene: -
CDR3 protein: CASSTGGVDTQYF
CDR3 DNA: TGCGCCAGCAGTACGGGGGGCGTGGATACGCAGTATTTT

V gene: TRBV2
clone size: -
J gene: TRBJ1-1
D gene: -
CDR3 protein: CASSPIQFRAFF
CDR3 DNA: TGTGCCAGCAGTCCCATCCAGTTTCGGGCTTTCTTT

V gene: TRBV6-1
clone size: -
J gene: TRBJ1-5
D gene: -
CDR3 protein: CASSTRTGTSNQPQHF
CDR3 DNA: TGTGCCAGCAGTACACGGACTGGGACAAGCAATCAGCCCCAGCATTTT

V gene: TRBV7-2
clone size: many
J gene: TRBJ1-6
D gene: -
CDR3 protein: CASSSQTSSYNSPLHF
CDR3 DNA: TGTGCCAGCAGCTCCCAGACTAGCTCCTATAATTCACCCCTCCACTTT

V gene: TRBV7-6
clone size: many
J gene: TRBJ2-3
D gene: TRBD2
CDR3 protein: CASSSLASVTDTQYF
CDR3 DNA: TGTGCCAGCAGCTCACTAGCGTCCGTCACAGATACGCAGTATTTT

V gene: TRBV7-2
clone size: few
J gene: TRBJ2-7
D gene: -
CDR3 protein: CASSQGTSHEQYF
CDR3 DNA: TGTGCCAGCAGCCAGGGGACTTCCCACGAGCAGTACTTC

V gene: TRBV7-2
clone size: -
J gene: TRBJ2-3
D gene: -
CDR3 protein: CASSQARTLRTDTQYF
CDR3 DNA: TGTGCCAGCAGCCAAGCCCGGACACTACGCACAGATACGCAGTATTTT

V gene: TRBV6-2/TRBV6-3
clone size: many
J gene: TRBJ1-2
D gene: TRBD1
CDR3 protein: CASSYDRDSGYGYTF
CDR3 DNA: TGTGCCAGCAGTTACGACCGGGACAGCGGTTATGGCTACACCTTC

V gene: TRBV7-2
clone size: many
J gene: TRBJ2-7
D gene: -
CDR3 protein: CASRRDSPTHEQYF
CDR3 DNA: TGTGCCAGCCGCCGTGATAGTCCCACCCACGAGCAGTACTTC

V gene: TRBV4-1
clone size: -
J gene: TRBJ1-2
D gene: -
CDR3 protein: CASSHPTRYGYTF
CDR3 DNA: TGCGCCAGCAGCCACCCGACCCGCTATGGCTACACCTTC

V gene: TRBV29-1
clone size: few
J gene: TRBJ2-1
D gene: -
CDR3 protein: CSVGVANNEQFF
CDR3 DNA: TGCAGCGTGGGGGTCGCAAACAATGAGCAGTTCTTC

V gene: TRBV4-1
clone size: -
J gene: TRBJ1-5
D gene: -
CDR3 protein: CASSLRHSNQPQHF
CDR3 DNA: TGCGCCAGCAGCCTTAGGCATAGCAATCAGCCCCAGCATTTT

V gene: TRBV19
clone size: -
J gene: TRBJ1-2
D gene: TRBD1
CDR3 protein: CASTVDRGMYGYTF
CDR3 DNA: TGTGCCAGTACCGTGGACAGGGGGATGTATGGCTACACCTTC

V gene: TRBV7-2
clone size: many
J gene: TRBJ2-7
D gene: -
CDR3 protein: CASSLRMGLASYEQYF
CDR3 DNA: TGTGCCAGCAGCCTTAGGATGGGACTCGCCTCCTACGAGCAGTACTTC